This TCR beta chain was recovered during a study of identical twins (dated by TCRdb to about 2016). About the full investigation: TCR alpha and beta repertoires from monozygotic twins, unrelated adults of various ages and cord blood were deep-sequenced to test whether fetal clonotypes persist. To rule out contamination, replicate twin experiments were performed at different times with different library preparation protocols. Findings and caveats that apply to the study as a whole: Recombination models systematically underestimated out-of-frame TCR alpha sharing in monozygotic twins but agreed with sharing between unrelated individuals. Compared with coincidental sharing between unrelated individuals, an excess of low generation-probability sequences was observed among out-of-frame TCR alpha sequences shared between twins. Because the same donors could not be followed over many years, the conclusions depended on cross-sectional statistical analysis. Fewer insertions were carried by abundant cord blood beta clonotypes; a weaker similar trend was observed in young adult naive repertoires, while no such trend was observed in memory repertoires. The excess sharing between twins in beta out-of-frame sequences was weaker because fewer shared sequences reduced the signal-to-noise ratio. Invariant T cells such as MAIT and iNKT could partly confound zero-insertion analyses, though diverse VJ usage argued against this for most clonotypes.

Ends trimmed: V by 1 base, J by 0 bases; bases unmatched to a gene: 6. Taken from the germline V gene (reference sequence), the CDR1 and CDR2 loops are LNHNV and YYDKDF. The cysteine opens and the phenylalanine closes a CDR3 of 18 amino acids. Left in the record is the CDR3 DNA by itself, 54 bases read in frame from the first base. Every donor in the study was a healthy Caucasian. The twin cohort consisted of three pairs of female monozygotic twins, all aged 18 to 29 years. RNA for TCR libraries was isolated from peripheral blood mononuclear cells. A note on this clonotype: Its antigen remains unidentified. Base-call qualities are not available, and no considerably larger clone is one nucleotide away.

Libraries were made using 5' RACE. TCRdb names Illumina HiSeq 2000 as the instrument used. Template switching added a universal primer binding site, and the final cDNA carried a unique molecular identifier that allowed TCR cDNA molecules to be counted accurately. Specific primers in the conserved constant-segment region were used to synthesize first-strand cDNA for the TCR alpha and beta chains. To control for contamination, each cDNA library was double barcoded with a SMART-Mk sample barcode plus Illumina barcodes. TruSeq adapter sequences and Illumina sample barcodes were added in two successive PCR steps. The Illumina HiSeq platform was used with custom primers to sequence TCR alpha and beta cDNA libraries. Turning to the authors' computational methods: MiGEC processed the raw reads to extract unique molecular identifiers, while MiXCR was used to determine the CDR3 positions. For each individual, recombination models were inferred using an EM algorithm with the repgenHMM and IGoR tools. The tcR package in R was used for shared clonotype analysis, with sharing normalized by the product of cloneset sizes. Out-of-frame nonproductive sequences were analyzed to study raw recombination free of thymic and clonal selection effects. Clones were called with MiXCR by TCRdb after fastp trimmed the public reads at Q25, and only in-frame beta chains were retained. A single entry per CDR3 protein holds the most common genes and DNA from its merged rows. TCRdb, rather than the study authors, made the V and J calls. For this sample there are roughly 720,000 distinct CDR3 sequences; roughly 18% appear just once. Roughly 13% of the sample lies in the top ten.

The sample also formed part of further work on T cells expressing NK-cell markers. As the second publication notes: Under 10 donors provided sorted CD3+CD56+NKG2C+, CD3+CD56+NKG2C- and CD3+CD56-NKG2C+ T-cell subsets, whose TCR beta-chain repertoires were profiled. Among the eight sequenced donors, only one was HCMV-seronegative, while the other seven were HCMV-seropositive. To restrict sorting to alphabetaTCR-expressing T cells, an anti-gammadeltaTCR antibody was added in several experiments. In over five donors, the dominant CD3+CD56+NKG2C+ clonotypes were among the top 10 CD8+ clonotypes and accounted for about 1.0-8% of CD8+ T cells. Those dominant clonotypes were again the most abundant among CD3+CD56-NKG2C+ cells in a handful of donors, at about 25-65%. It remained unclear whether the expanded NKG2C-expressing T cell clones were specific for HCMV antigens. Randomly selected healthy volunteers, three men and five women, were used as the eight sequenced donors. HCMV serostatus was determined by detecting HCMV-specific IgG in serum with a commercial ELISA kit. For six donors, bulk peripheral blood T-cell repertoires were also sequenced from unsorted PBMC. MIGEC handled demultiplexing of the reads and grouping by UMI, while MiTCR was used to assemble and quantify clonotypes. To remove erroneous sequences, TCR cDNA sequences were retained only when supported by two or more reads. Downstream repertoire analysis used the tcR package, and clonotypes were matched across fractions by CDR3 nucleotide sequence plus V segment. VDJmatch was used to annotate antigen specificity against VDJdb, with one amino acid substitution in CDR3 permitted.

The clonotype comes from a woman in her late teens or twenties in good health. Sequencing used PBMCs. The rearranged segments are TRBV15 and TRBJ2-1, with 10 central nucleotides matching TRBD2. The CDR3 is CATSRGSPSGSSYNEQFF. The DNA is TGTGCCACCAGCAGAGGTTCACCTAGCGGGAGCTCCTACAATGAGCAGTTCTTC.